This T cell receptor (beta chain) is from a study of cytomegalovirus exposure and HLA in healthy donors (dated by TCRdb to 2017 to 2019). Broadly, across the study: An earlier analysis of 587 of the donors reported approximately 280 Gb of sequence data and around 110 million unique TCR beta sequences obtained from around 180 million T cells. An early release covering roughly 600 HLA-typed donors comprised roughly 300 gigabases of sequencing data and around 80 million unique TCR sequences. Among the approximately 420 genotyped donors, 81% belonged to the genetic ancestry cluster associated with self-reported Caucasian donors. The study was designed to test whether signatures of past pathogen exposure could be identified by cataloging public T cell receptors. The T cell repertoires of 700 or so subjects were profiled by immunosequencing and related to cytomegalovirus serostatus. A separate validation cohort of 100 to 150 different subjects was used in addition to the 666-subject first cohort. To predict cytomegalovirus infection status, the study brought together high-throughput TCR immunosequencing, statistical association of individual TCRs with disease status, and machine learning. A later analysis re-examined previously published TCR beta repertoires from roughly 650 donors and added high-resolution HLA genotyping to investigate patterns of TCR occurrence. In the later analysis, no new phenotypic data were used to find candidate immune exposures; instead, reliance was placed on TCR beta sequences and their occurrence across donors. To decide whether each TCR beta V gene segment behaved as functional or pseudogenic, an earlier analysis of some 570 of the donors relied on high-throughput TCR beta sequencing. Alongside the repertoire data, information on donor age, sex, ethnicity and CMV serostatus was compiled. In a later genetic analysis, genome-wide SNP genotypes for about three fifths of the 666 donors were used, and that subset was treated as a discovery cohort. Every discovery cohort repertoire had been produced on one sequencing platform. Both class I and class II loci were covered by HLA typing, at four-digit resolution. The number of donors typed differed by locus, with about 629-640 for A, B, C, DRB1 and DQB1, around 500 for DQA1, 600 to 610 for DPA1, and around 460 for DPB1. Four or five DR-DQ haplotypes were handled as single units for association and clustering because linkage in the cohort was strong. Across approximately 420 genotyped donors of the cohort, an average of approximately 240,000 unique TCR beta nucleotide sequences per donor were sequenced, and roughly 20% of those sequences were non-productive. General conclusions and limits of the study: While some public TCRs were present in many individuals, most TCR sequences turned up only very rarely across donors. The classifier was reported to diagnose cytomegalovirus status with high specificity and sensitivity in both the original cohort and the validation cohort. The cohort was sequenced for TCR beta chains only, and without alpha or paired-chain data the features that could be detected were limited. Because counts were too low, fewer than 20 rarely observed V segments, including chromosome 9 orphons, were excluded from the earlier analysis of 500 to 700 of the donors. In a later analysis, TCR association rates were found to vary across HLA loci, with the most associated TCRs seen for DRB1 alleles and the fewest for HLA-C alleles. In a later analysis, around 17,000 TCR beta sequences were associated with specific HLA alleles at a false discovery rate of 0.05. Assigning TCR associations to individual alleles was difficult when HLA alleles, especially DR and DQ, strongly co-occurred. Correlated functional status among segregating V segments might reflect linkage disequilibrium, but an unknown experimental factor could not be ruled out. The only immune exposure information available for the cohort was CMV serostatus. A further reported finding was that TCR beta sequences accurately predicted the HLA-A and HLA-B alleles for most subjects in the first cohort. Most CMV-associated TCR beta chains appeared to be HLA-restricted in a later analysis, and the HLA associations seemed to be driven largely by CMV exposure. The 87-base-pair reads could not distinguish some IMGT-functional V segments, including TRBV6-2 and TRBV6-3, so those segments were excluded. A later genetic analysis reported fewer N-insertions in productive TCRs among donors in an Asian-associated ancestry cluster than the approximately 700-donor mean. Broadly in line with IMGT annotations, most TCR beta V segments showed up in productive rearrangements about 87% or about 30% of the time in an earlier analysis of roughly 590 of the donors. Because HLA typing was missing for some donors at each locus, association tests included only the typed subset. It was suggested by the authors that the approach could potentially be generalized to other disease states and immunological phenotypes. A later analysis found that HLA-associated TCR beta chains were more clonally expanded and had lower generation probabilities than equally common non-associated chains. Roughly uniform sequencing depth across donors was assumed in presence/absence analyses, although this assumption may not hold. In vitro tests confirmed that a few of the cytomegalovirus-associated TCR beta chains recognize cytomegalovirus antigens. The sequencing pipeline was judged likely to have produced a cluster of highly shared sequence variants as a technical artifact. Several of the top co-occurrence clusters appeared to be linked to parvovirus B19, influenza, CMV and Epstein-Barr virus, according to a later analysis. An association between a missense DCLRE1C variant and V-gene and J-gene trimming of TCR beta chains was found in a later genetic analysis and replicated in an independent cohort. The study listed 164 TCR beta chains as associated with cytomegalovirus.

Worth noting for this clone: Which antigen it targets is not known. The record has no base qualities; no much larger clone is one base away.

Trimming takes 4 bases off V and 6 bases off J; junction bases not matched to a gene: 11. Including the terminal cysteine and phenylalanine, the CDR3 comprises 16 residues. The entry retains the CDR3 DNA only, 48 bases that are in frame from base 1. The germline V gene supplies CDR1 SGHAT and CDR2 FQNNGV. The cohort was made up of approximately 670 healthy bone marrow donors. At the time of sampling, all cohort members were nominally healthy, though unrecorded immune exposures were likely present. The donor tested CMV seropositive and was one of the 289 seropositive cohort members. A peripheral blood sample was provided by each donor, and peripheral blood mononuclear cells were used for TCR beta sequencing. Genomic DNA was extracted from the blood cell samples with the Qiagen DNeasy Blood Extraction Kit. The receptor library was made with the immunoSEQ multiplex PCR assay. For the multiplex PCR, a mixture combining 60 forward primers for TCR Vbeta segments and 13 reverse primers for TCR Jbeta segments was used. The CDR3 region of rearranged TCR beta genes was amplified from genomic DNA with a multiplex PCR assay. The Illumina HiSeq System was used to sequence the amplified TCR beta libraries as 87-base-pair reads. The paper's data handling went like this. Across the 670 or so repertoires, a later analysis counted about 81 million unique TCR beta chains, around 10 million of which were shared by at least two donors. A nearest-neighbor algorithm error-corrected the raw reads and collapsed the reads into unique sequences, merging closely related sequences to remove PCR and sequencing errors. CDR3 sequences were aligned to IMGT reference sequences to assign V, D and J gene segments. For a sequence to be retained, a match of at least six nucleotides was required to both a V gene segment and a J gene segment. Rearrangements were called productive when the CDR3 lacked stop codons and stayed in frame with V and J; all others were non-productive. CDR3 was defined by IMGT convention, running from the second conserved V-encoded cysteine to the conserved J-encoded phenylalanine. The earlier analysis of 587 of the donors excluded sequences that lacked an unambiguous match to a single V gene segment. In an earlier analysis of approximately 610 of the donors, V segments were called functional above 56.7% productive rearrangements and were called segregating when the between-donor standard deviation exceeded 5%. A statistical classification framework was built to diagnose cytomegalovirus status from the catalog of TCR beta chain sequences. V and J gene assignment, in a later analysis, came from comparing TCR nucleotide sequences with IMGT/GENE-DB human TR gene sequences. The TCRdist pipeline was used in a later analysis to assign CDR3 sequences and most-parsimonious VDJ recombination scenarios. In a later analysis, each TCR beta chain was defined by its CDR3 amino acid sequence together with its V-gene family, and reads lacking a unique V-gene family were excluded. A later analysis removed 592 highly shared, low-generation-probability nucleotide sequences to deal with suspected cross-contamination and a sequencing artifact. For each public chain, a later analysis derived a clonal expansion index from normalized ranks of inferred template counts within each repertoire. Generation probabilities in a later analysis came from a VDJ recombination model fitted to out-of-frame rearrangements, and those results were checked against IGoR. In a later analysis, TCR-TCR, TCR-HLA and TCR-CMV co-occurrence was scored with hypergeometric tests, and a repertoire-size bias correction was applied to TCR pairs. False discovery rates were estimated in a later analysis by permuting HLA or CMV assignments 20 times. A later analysis grouped co-occurring TCRs with DBSCAN, adding TCRdist sequence similarity when clustering within HLA-allele-positive subsets. Repertoires with fewer than 30,000 or more than 120,000 public chains were left out of co-occurrence clustering, as were several repertoires with anomalous nucleotide sharing. The clones in this table, taken by TCRdb from immuneACCESS, are in-frame only. Not every clone is retained; where verified, under half of the shortfall comes from an unresolved V gene, and the cause of the rest is unknown. V, J and clone size are taken as reported in that table, and D and trimming were inferred from the DNA itself. The sample yields 60,000 to 75,000 clones; around 72% were counted once. Around an eighth of the sample lies in the top ten.

Sequenced: PBMCs. This receptor was identified in a woman aged 40 to 50 in good health and CMV-seropositive. Recombination connected TRBV11-2 to TRBJ2-3; 9 nucleotides in the junction match TRBD2. CDR3 region: CASSYSLAGLWDTQYF. DNA sequence: TGTGCCAGCAGCTACTCCCTAGCGGGGCTCTGGGATACGCAGTATTTT.